This TCR beta chain was documented in a study of cytomegalovirus exposure and HLA in healthy donors. Study-level findings and limits: V- and J-gene trimming in TCR beta was tied to a missense DCLRE1C variant by an analysis performed later. Some segments of the V type, notably TRBV6-2 and TRBV6-3, were excluded as indistinguishable. In terms of immune exposure information, only CMV serostatus was available.

There were likely unrecorded immune exposures, though donors were nominally healthy when sampled. Turning to this clone: What it recognizes is unknown.

Per germline, CDR1 SGHDN and CDR2 FVKESK. The CDR3 runs to 14 residues. The V end lost 7 bases, the J end lost 8 bases, and 15 bases lay between the germline ends. 13 Jbeta primers and 60 Vbeta primers were used for the PCR. Using immunoSEQ multiplex PCR, the repertoire was profiled, and TCRdb retains in-frame clones only, with some absent. The sample has 100,000 to 150,000 clones, 70% to 85% seen once. The sequence was obtained from a woman in her forties or fifties in good health and CMV-seropositive. Source material: PBMCs. This chain connects TRBV14 to TRBJ1-6; D is unresolved. CDR3 bases: TGTGCCAGCAAGGCGGGGTCTTGGGATTCACCCCTCCACTTT. Residues: CASKAGSWDSPLHF.